The T cell receptor (beta chain) under discussion was sequenced for a study of chemoradiotherapy in HPV16-positive cancers. Clones were sequenced by immunoSEQ multiplex PCR, and TCRdb holds only the in-frame ones, with some missing. This sample has some 28,000 clones, with more than 75% found just once. Findings and caveats of the study: Candidate HPV-specific clones and E7-related TCR motifs grew in tumor during treatment. Better recurrence-free survival went with HPV-responsive T-cell expansion in HPV16-positive patients.

In the case of this clone: The target antigen is unknown.

Repeated repertoire sampling spanned the course of chemoradiotherapy. This specimen consisted of blood, obtained from a patient who underwent chemoradiotherapy. The receptor's source is a human donor with HPV-associated anogenital cancer.

CDR3 sequence reads: CASSSTSGGYSYEQYF. The CDR3 DNA is TGTGCCAGCAGCTCAACTAGCGGGGGGTACTCCTACGAGCAGTACTTC. V gene TRBV5-5 combines with J gene TRBJ2-7; the match to TRBD2 covers 12 bases. Losses at the gene ends were 3 bases for V and 0 bases for J; bases not matched to a gene: 4. CDR3 length: 16 amino acids. Germline V gene sequence: CDR1 SGHKS, CDR2 YYEKEE (reference sequence). The whole variable domain, filled in from reference TRBV5-5 and TRBJ2-7, reads DAGVTQSPTHLIKTRGQQVTLRCSPISGHKSVSWYQQVLGQGPQFIFQYYEKEERGRGNFPDRFSARQFPNYSSELNVNALLLGDSALYLCASSSTSGGYSYEQYFGPGTRLTVT.